This TCR beta chain stems from a study of beta chain features in type 1 diabetes. Study overall: Patients did not differ from healthy donors in age, gender or cell yield.

V was trimmed by 6 bases and J by 1 base, leaving 8 bases between them. This CDR3 contains 13 residues. Per germline, CDR1 KGHSH and CDR2 LQKENI. A few counts support this clone. Other nucleotide sequences from this sample produce the same CDR3. A single heparinised blood sample, averaging approximately 116 mL, was obtained per donor. The authors reverse transcribed all of the isolated RNA, so sequencing captured expressed TCRB transcripts. The repertoire was sequenced with immunoSEQ multiplex PCR; TCRdb's copy has only in-frame clones and lacks some. Counted here are 900,000 or so clones, about a sixth occurring once; the ten biggest clones make up around 0.02%.

The sequenced sample was naive CD4+ T cells from blood. The clonotype comes from a woman under 30 in good health. The chain uses TRBV18 and TRBJ2-3; unclear D gene. DNA for the CDR3: TGTGCCAGCTCCCCCACGGGCACAGATACGCAGTATTTT. Translation: CASSPTGTDTQYF.